This T cell receptor (beta chain) was captured by sequencing in a study of T cells after yellow fever vaccination (dated by TCRdb to about 2019). A note on the overall study: The SMART-Seq v4 Ultra Low Input RNA kit was used to prepare libraries from fractions with low cell numbers. Bulk TCR alpha and beta repertoires were sequenced longitudinally to track T-cell clones before and after primary and booster YFV17D yellow fever vaccination. Two healthy male donors, one aged 18 to 29 and one aged 30 to 40 years, made up the cohort. Blood was drawn at multiple timepoints before and after primary and secondary immunization, with bulk PBMC replicates and cell subsets isolated.

The reads were generated on an Illumina NovaSeq 6000. TCR cDNA was made using 5'RACE template switching, a step that added a universal primer site and unique molecular identifiers. cDNA synthesis was primed from both the TCR alpha and TCR beta constant segments. Library amplification used two PCR steps, and the second PCR step added sample barcodes and sequencing adapters. Sequencing of libraries was done on Illumina HiSeq 2500 (2x100 bp) or NovaSeq (2x150 bp). From the authors' description of their analysis: Reads were demultiplexed and collapsed into UMI consensus sequences with MIGEC, and V(D)J alignment was performed with MiXCR. Vaccine-responding clonotypes were identified with edgeR using replicate PBMC samples, with FDR below 0.01 and a log2 fold change above 5 up to day 15 being required. Each bulk clonotype received a CD4 or CD8 identity based on whether the sequenced CD4 or CD8 repertoire contained that clonotype at higher abundance. The public reads were reanalyzed by TCRdb: fastp trimming at Q25, MiXCR alignment, in-frame beta chains only. Entries that share a CDR3 protein sequence are merged under the most common genes and DNA. In this record, the V and J calls reflect TCRdb's handling and not the investigators' own analysis. For this sample the table gives a few hundred thousand distinct CDR3 sequences, of which roughly 4% were detected only once. 23% of the sample rests with the top ten.

V and J are trimmed by 0 bases and 1 base, and the gene matches miss 5 bases of the junction. The CDR3 holds 18 amino acids from the cysteine to the phenylalanine. The only DNA kept is the CDR3, 54 bases in frame from the first base. CDR1 and CDR2 were assigned from the germline V gene as SGHRS and YFSETQ. The sample's treatment or condition label, decoded: live attenuated yellow fever vaccine strain. Two biological replicates of bulk PBMCs were collected at each blood-draw timepoint. PBMCs were isolated from peripheral blood using a standard Ficoll-Paque protocol. TriZol was used to extract RNA from bulk PBMCs, CD4 and CD8 fractions, and dextramer-positive and dextramer-negative fractions. This clonotype has at least ten counts. The specificity of this receptor is unknown. No base qualities exist here, and no much larger clone lies one base off it. On the study overall, not on this receptor specifically: Computational filtering was required because FACS-sorted repertoires could contain abundant contaminating clonotypes from the bulk population. A small fraction of clonotypes showed up in both the CD4 and CD8 compartments, probably as a result of convergent recombination. Because only a couple of donors were included in the study, the extent to which the findings can be generalized is limited. Most clones expanded after primary vaccination were re-detected after the booster (96% of CD4 and about 88% of CD8), suggesting broad memory maintenance. The secondary T-cell response was weaker than the primary response but faster, peaking on day 5 instead of day 15.

This sample comprised PBMCs, obtained on the day of the yellow fever booster vaccination. The sequence derives from a man younger than 30 who received the YFV17D yellow fever vaccine. This chain joins TRBV5-1 to TRBJ2-7; 15 nucleotides in the junction match TRBD2. The CDR3 protein is CASSLVGLAGGRSYEQYF. The nucleotides are TGCGCCAGCAGCTTGGTGGGACTAGCGGGGGGCCGATCCTACGAGCAGTACTTC.